This T cell receptor beta chain was captured in a study of OX40 agonist ivuxolimab in advanced cancers. Study-wide background: Prior anti-PD-1, anti-PD-L1 or anti-CTLA-4 therapy was allowed; 40% had some.

The table came from immunoSEQ multiplex PCR; TCRdb's copy has only in-frame clones and leaves some out. The sample shows fewer than 35,000 clones, approximately 89% of them seen only once. As regards this clone: What it recognizes is unknown.

CDR3 length: 13 amino acids. V shed 9 bases and J shed 0 bases, with 11 bases lying between them. CDR1 and CDR2 from the germline V gene are SNHLY and FYNNEI. Study-wide results and caveats: Clonal expansion was among the lowest in partial responders at 0.1-3.0 mg/kg, especially CD8+.

This specimen was CD4+ or CD8+ T cells sorted from blood, taken in a trial of the OX40 agonist ivuxolimab. V usage is TRBV2 and J usage is TRBJ1-1; possible D gene TRBD1, 6 bases. This receptor was obtained from an adult with an advanced solid tumor such as melanoma, head and neck, liver or kidney cancer. In nucleotides, the CDR3 is TGTGCCAGTATTGGACAGATGAACACTGAAGCTTTCTTT. Translated, it gives CASIGQMNTEAFF. The full variable domain, in which reference TRBV2 and TRBJ1-1 provide the parts outside the CDR3, is EPEVTQTPSHQVTQMGQEVILRCVPISNHLYFYWYRQILGQKVEFLVSFYNNEISEKSEIFDDQFSVERPDGSNFTLKIRSTKLEDSAMYFCASIGQMNTEAFFGQGTRLTVV.